This T cell receptor (beta chain) was profiled in a study of T-cell reconstitution after alpha-beta-depleted transplantation in children. Points from the study as a whole: T-cell numbers and diversity, one year after transplant, stemmed largely from T cells that were newly produced. The study reportedly traced alpha-beta T cells about two months after transplant to several hundred expanded graft clones.

Germline loops: CDR1 DFQATT, CDR2 SNEGSKA (reference sequence). CDR3 length equals 14 residues. V shed 2 bases and J shed 7 bases, with 15 bases lying between them. This clonotype has only a few counts. What it recognizes is unknown. A library of TCRbeta sequences, prepared with unique molecular identifiers, was generated. Each CDR3 protein is one row after TCRdb ran MiXCR on the PCR reads. In the table there are about 16,000 distinct CDR3 sequences, about 7.7% of which are singletons. The V call is TRBV20-1, the J call TRBJ2-1; D gene unclear. The sequencing here drew on PBMCs, mostly from graft donor cells, taken 60 days after TCRalphabeta/CD19-depleted stem cell transplant. The TCR sequence derives from a boy younger than two who had a stem cell transplant for Wiskott-Aldrich syndrome, so the T cells may come from the graft donor. CDR3 protein: CSARSHMGSNEQFF. DNA for the CDR3: TGCAGTGCTAGATCCCATATGGGAAGTAATGAGCAGTTCTTC.